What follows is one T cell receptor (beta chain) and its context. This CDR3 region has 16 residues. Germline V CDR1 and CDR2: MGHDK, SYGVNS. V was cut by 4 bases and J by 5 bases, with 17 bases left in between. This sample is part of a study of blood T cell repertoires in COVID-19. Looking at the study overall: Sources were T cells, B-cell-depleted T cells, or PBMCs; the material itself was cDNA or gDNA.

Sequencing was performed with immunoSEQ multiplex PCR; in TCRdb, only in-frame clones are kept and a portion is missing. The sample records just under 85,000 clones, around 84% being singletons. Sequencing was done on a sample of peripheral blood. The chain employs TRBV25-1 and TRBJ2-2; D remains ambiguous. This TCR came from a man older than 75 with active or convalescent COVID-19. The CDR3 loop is CASSAETPLRTGELFF. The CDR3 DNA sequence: TGTGCCAGCAGTGCCGAGACCCCGTTGAGGACCGGGGAGCTGTTTTTT.